The rows below give T cell receptor beta chains drawn from one sample of a study of spatial heterogeneity in lung cancer. TCRdb reprocessed the 5' RACE reads with MiXCR, giving one entry per CDR3 protein. The profile shows fewer than 4,500 distinct CDR3 sequences, roughly 37% of them singletons. Sequenced here: lung tumor tissue, sampled at surgery. The receptors here all came from a female donor with early-stage non-small cell lung cancer. CDR3s include the opening cysteine and the closing phenylalanine or tryptophan. The D gene is left open where the match is weak. Clone sizes are given selectively: once, few, many, or a class where the clone is expanded.

J,size,D,V,DNA,CDR3
TRBJ2-7,-,TRBD2,TRBV27,TGTGCCAGCAGTTTCGAACCTCGAGCGGGAGAGCAGTACTTC,CASSFEPRAGEQYF
TRBJ2-2,-,-,TRBV15,TGTGCCACCAGCAGAGTAATTAGAGAGGCCGGGGAGCTGTTTTTT,CATSRVIREAGELFF
TRBJ2-1,-,-,TRBV24-1,TGTGCCACCTCCTCAACGAGCTCCTACAATGAGCAGTTCTTC,CATSSTSSYNEQFF
TRBJ2-1,-,-,TRBV2,TGTGCCAGCAGGTCCGAGCTGTACAATGAGCAGTTCTTC,CASRSELYNEQFF
TRBJ2-2,medium-sized,-,TRBV7-2,TGTGCCAGCAGCTTAGCGTGGGGGAACACCGGGGAGCTGTTTTTT,CASSLAWGNTGELFF
TRBJ2-3,few,-,TRBV7-9,TGTGCCAGCAGCTTAGCGGGGGGCACCACAGATACGCAGTATTTT,CASSLAGGTTDTQYF
TRBJ2-1,-,TRBD1,TRBV7-9,TGTGCCAGCAGCCTACCGACAGGGATTAGTAATGAGCAGTTCTTC,CASSLPTGISNEQFF
TRBJ2-7,once,TRBD2,TRBV4-2,TGTGCCAGCAGCCAAGAATTACTAGCGGGAGTGGACGAGCAGTACTTC,CASSQELLAGVDEQYF
TRBJ2-1,few,-,TRBV5-1,TGCGCCAGCAGCCCCACGTCGGAGGGGGCGCAGAATGAGCAGTTCTTC,CASSPTSEGAQNEQFF
TRBJ2-7,-,TRBD2,TRBV5-1,TGTGCCAGCAGCCCGGGACTAGCGGGGGCAAACGAGCAGTACTTC,CASSPGLAGANEQYF
TRBJ1-1,-,-,TRBV12-3/TRBV12-4,TGTGCCAGCAGCCGACCCAACACTGAAGCTTTCTTT,CASSRPNTEAFF
TRBJ1-2,medium-sized,-,TRBV12-3/TRBV12-4,TGTGCCAGCAGCCGGGTCTTTGATGGCTACACCTTC,CASSRVFDGYTF
TRBJ2-1,medium-sized,TRBD2,TRBV20-1,TGCAGTGCTAGAGATTATGACGGGACTAGCGGGGGGGCCCATTACAATGAGCAGTTCTTC,CSARDYDGTSGGAHYNEQFF
TRBJ2-1,few,-,TRBV30,TGTGCCTGGAGTGTAATGGGGAATGAGCAGTTCTTC,CAWSVMGNEQFF
TRBJ2-7,medium-sized,-,TRBV7-9,TGTGCCAGCAGCTCCTTAGGGGACAACGAGCAGTACTTC,CASSSLGDNEQYF
TRBJ2-7,few,TRBD2,TRBV7-2,TGTGCCAGCGGTACAGCCGGGACTAGCGGGGGGGCATACGAGCAGTACTTC,CASGTAGTSGGAYEQYF
TRBJ2-1,few,TRBD2,TRBV20-1,TGCAGTGCTAACTTACTACTAGCGGGCGGCGGGCAGTTCTTC,CSANLLLAGGGQFF
TRBJ2-1,medium-sized,-,TRBV6-1,TGTGCCAGCAGTGGGGGACCGCCAGCCCTCTTC,CASSGGPPALF
TRBJ2-7,-,-,TRBV6-2/TRBV6-3,TGTGCCAGCAGTTACTCACCGGCGGGCGAGCAGTACTTC,CASSYSPAGEQYF
TRBJ2-1,few,TRBD2,TRBV20-1,TGCAGTGCTAGAGATGGGGCCCGCAGCGGGGGGGGCTACAATGAGCAGTTCTTC,CSARDGARSGGGYNEQFF
TRBJ2-7,few,-,TRBV27,TGTGCCAGCAGTCTCACCCAGGGACATGGGCTGGAGCAGTACTTC,CASSLTQGHGLEQYF
TRBJ2-7,-,-,TRBV6-5,TGTGCCAGCAGTCCAGTATGGGACTCCTACGAGCAGTACTTC,CASSPVWDSYEQYF
TRBJ2-3,once,-,TRBV6-1,TGTGCCAGCAGTGAATATAACGGTGCGGATACGCAGTATTTT,CASSEYNGADTQYF
TRBJ1-2,-,-,TRBV5-1,TGCGCCAGCAGCCATAGAGGGGACAACTATGGCTACACCTTC,CASSHRGDNYGYTF
TRBJ2-1,-,-,TRBV20-1,TGCAGTGCTAGGACTAGCTCCTACAATGAGCAGTTCTTC,CSARTSSYNEQFF
TRBJ2-5,medium-sized,TRBD2,TRBV9,TGTGCCAGCAGTCTAGCGGGGGGCTACCAAGAGACCCAGTACTTC,CASSLAGGYQETQYF
TRBJ2-1,-,-,TRBV6-2/TRBV6-3,TGTGCCAGCAGTTACTCGAGGCGGGTTCTCTCCTACAATGAGCAGTTCTTC,CASSYSRRVLSYNEQFF
TRBJ2-3,few,-,TRBV11-1,TGTGCCAGCAGCTTAGCGCGGGCTAGCACAGATACGCAGTATTTT,CASSLARASTDTQYF
TRBJ1-4,once,-,TRBV2,TGTGCCAGCAGTGAAGGCCCTTCGGCGGCGGAAAAACTGTTTTTT,CASSEGPSAAEKLFF
TRBJ2-7,-,-,TRBV7-9,TGTGCCAGCAGCTTAGTCCGTAACGAGCAGTACTTC,CASSLVRNEQYF
TRBJ2-1,-,-,TRBV4-2,TGTGCCAGCAGTCTGGAGGGATCGGGGAACGATGAGCAGTTCTTC,CASSLEGSGNDEQFF
TRBJ2-2,-,-,TRBV5-6,TGTGCCAGCAGCCTTCCGGGCCCTCGACGATCCGGGGAGCTGTTTTTT,CASSLPGPRRSGELFF
TRBJ2-7,-,TRBD2,TRBV4-1,TGCGCCAGCAGCCAAGGAAGAACTAGCGGCGAGCAGTACTTC,CASSQGRTSGEQYF
TRBJ2-5,medium-sized,TRBD1,TRBV6-6,TGTGCCAGCAGTCCCGACAGGGACGGGACCCAGTACTTC,CASSPDRDGTQYF
TRBJ2-3,few,-,TRBV27,TGTGCCAGCAGTCCATGGGTCACAGATACGCAGTATTTT,CASSPWVTDTQYF
TRBJ2-5,large,TRBD2,TRBV14,TGTGCCAGCAGCCAGCGGGCGGGAGTCGGCCAAGAGACCCAGTACTTC,CASSQRAGVGQETQYF
TRBJ1-6,few,-,TRBV20-1,TGCAGTGCTAGTCCGGGGCGAGGGACTTCACCCCTCCACTTT,CSASPGRGTSPLHF
TRBJ2-5,-,-,TRBV29-1,TGCAGCGTTGAAGATTGGATTCAAGAGACCCAGTACTTC,CSVEDWIQETQYF
TRBJ2-2,-,TRBD2,TRBV3-1,TGTGCCAGCAGCTTACAGCGGGGCCCGAACACCGGGGAGCTGTTTTTT,CASSLQRGPNTGELFF
TRBJ2-3,-,-,TRBV11-2,TGTGCCAGCAGCTTAACAGATACGCAGTATTTT,CASSLTDTQYF
TRBJ2-5,-,-,TRBV5-1,TGCGCCAGCAGCCCAGGGGGACTCCAAGAGACCCAGTACTTC,CASSPGGLQETQYF
TRBJ1-2,few,TRBD1,TRBV4-1,TGCGCCAGCAGCCAAGACGGACAGGGAAGGTATGGCTACACCTTC,CASSQDGQGRYGYTF
TRBJ2-5,-,TRBD1,TRBV12-3/TRBV12-4,TGTGCCAGCAGGACAGGGGTTGGAGGAGAGACCCAGTACTTC,CASRTGVGGETQYF
TRBJ2-3,few,-,TRBV7-9,TGTGCCAGCAGCTTACACCCCTCCCCCCCAGATACGCAGTATTTT,CASSLHPSPPDTQYF
TRBJ2-7,-,-,TRBV30,TGTGCCTGGAGTTCGATTCAGCTCGACGAGCAGTACTTC,CAWSSIQLDEQYF
TRBJ2-1,few,TRBD2,TRBV29-1,TGCAGCGTGGCCCCCGGGGGGGTTAACAATGAGCAGTTCTTC,CSVAPGGVNNEQFF
TRBJ2-1,-,-,TRBV7-9,TGTGCCAGCAGCTTTGGATCCAATGAGCAGTTCTTC,CASSFGSNEQFF
TRBJ2-1,-,-,TRBV7-7,TGTGCTAGCAGCCCCCGGCGGGCCTCCCTAATGAATGAGCAGTTCTTC,CASSPRRASLMNEQFF
TRBJ2-1,-,TRBD2,TRBV6-1,TGTGCCAGCAGTGGTTTACTAGCGGTAATTTACAATGAGCAGTTCTTC,CASSGLLAVIYNEQFF
TRBJ2-4,-,TRBD2,TRBV2,TGTGCCAGCAGTCATGAGACTAGCACCGAAAACATTCAGTACTTC,CASSHETSTENIQYF
TRBJ2-7,few,TRBD2,TRBV5-1,TGCGCCAGCAGCTTGGAAGTGACTAGCGGCGAGCAGTACTTC,CASSLEVTSGEQYF
TRBJ2-5,-,-,TRBV23-1,TGCGCCAGCAGTACCGGGACGGAAGAGACCCAGTACTTC,CASSTGTEETQYF